The subject of this entry is one T cell receptor (beta chain). Antigen: not known. TCRdb keeps only in-frame clones here, not all; method: immunoSEQ multiplex PCR. The sample carries about 48,000 clones, approximately 70% recorded once. At the end of around 11 days of culture, CD4+ T cells were isolated. Each culture had half its medium swapped for IL-2 medium on days 3 and 7. The CDR3 length is 17 residues. CDR1 and CDR2 from the germline V gene are KGHSH and LQKENI. V lost 1 base and J lost 1; bases outside the gene matches: 7. These data belong to a study of vaccination effects on CD4 cells after COVID-19. Study-level information: Participants each got two BNT162b2 or mRNA-1273 vaccine doses.

This clonotype was obtained from a human donor who received a COVID-19 vaccine. Specimen: CD4+ T cells from PBMCs cultured without peptide, collected before COVID-19 vaccination. This sequence joins TRBV18 and TRBJ2-3, with 8 bases fitting TRBD2. CDR3 DNA: TGTGCCAGCTCACCACTCGCGGGGGGTCGGGGCACAGATACGCAGTATTTT. It codes for CASSPLAGGRGTDTQYF.